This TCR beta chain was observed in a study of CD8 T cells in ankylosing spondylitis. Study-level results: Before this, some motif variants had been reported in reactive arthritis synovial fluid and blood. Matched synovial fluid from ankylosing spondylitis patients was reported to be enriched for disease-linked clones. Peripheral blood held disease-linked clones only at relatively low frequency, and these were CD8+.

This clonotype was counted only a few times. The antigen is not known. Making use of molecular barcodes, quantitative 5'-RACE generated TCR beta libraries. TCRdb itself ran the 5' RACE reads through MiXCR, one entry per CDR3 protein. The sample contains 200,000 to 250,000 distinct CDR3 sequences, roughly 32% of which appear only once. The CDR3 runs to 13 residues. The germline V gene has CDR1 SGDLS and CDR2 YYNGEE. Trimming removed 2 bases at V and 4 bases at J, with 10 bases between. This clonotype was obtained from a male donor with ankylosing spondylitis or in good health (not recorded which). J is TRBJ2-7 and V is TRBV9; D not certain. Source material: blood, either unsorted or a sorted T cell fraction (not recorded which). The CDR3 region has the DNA TGTGCCAGCAGCGTTGGTAATGGGTACGAGCAGTACTTC. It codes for CASSVGNGYEQYF.